This T cell receptor beta chain is drawn from a study of CD8+ T cells in alopecia areata. Findings and limits, study-wide: Scalp samples also yield sequences from resident alphabeta T cells of normal skin.

After isolation, RNA underwent reverse transcription to generate cDNA as the sequencing template. Assay: immunoSEQ multiplex PCR; the TCRdb copy retains only in-frame clones and omits some. The table includes 110,000 or so clones, over 60% detected once. With regard to this clone: Its specificity is unknown.

Trimming shortened V by 7 bases and J by 2 bases, and 14 bases separated the two germline ends. The germline gives CDR1 SNHLY, CDR2 FYNNEI. The CDR3 loop spans 14 amino acids. Cell sorting on a FACSAria was used to separate CD4+ and CD8+ T cells from the PBMCs. The chain has TRBV2 and TRBJ1-1; no clear D. The origin of this receptor is a human donor in good health. Material: CD4+ T cells sorted from blood. The CDR3 DNA reads as TGTGCCAGCACCGATCAGGAACTAAACACTGAAGCTTTCTTT. This sequence encodes CASTDQELNTEAFF.